This TCR beta chain was identified during a study of cytomegalovirus exposure and HLA in healthy donors. Study-wide background: In a previous analysis, 95 million to 130 million unique TCR beta sequences were found from 150 million to 200 million T cells. Of all 400 or so donors who were genotyped, roughly 83% belonged to the Caucasian-associated ancestry cluster.

A remark on this clone: Its specificity is not known.

The study ran its PCR with 60 Vbeta and 13 Jbeta primers. Sequenced by immunoSEQ multiplex PCR; TCRdb stores in-frame clones only, minus some. This sample carries around 110,000 clones, 81% of them seen once, and the ten largest clones take around 4%. The CDR3 extends over 16 amino acids. Unmatched junction bases numbered 6, after V lost 0 bases and J lost 4 bases. Germline loops: CDR1 MNHEY, CDR2 SMNVEV (reference sequence). Study-wide results and caveats: A cluster of highly shared sequence variants was likely a sequencing artifact. Upon later analysis, TCR association rates were observed to vary by HLA locus, being highest for DRB1 and lowest for HLA-C.

Specimen: PBMCs. The chain couples TRBV27 to TRBJ1-5; 7 nucleotides line up with TRBD1. The source is a woman aged 25 to 39 in good health and CMV-seronegative. The CDR3 here is CASSLSPGGRNQPQHF. DNA of the CDR3: TGTGCCAGCAGTTTATCCCCAGGGGGTCGGAATCAGCCCCAGCATTTT.